A selection of T cell receptor beta chains follows, all from one sample in a study of CD8 T cells in Susac syndrome. In TCRdb, the immunoSEQ multiplex PCR reads were re-called with MiXCR into one record per CDR3 protein. The profile shows roughly 150,000 distinct CDR3 sequences, approximately 95% of them singletons. Input material: CD4+ T cells from PBMCs. The origin of the receptors is a human donor with Susac syndrome. Each CDR3 is given with its conserved first and last residue.

TRBV5-4,13,CASSLTVNYGYTF
TRBV20-1,15,CSATRDSLGSNEQFF
TRBV4-3,16,CASSQEGGTFHGELFF
TRBV29-1,13,CSVGLLVYNEQFF
TRBV9,15,CASSPDPSNTGELFF
TRBV12-3/TRBV12-4,12,CASSLAGDEQFF
TRBV15,15,CATSRGEISGNTIYF
TRBV7-2,11,CASSFTETQYF
TRBV12-3/TRBV12-4,14,CASSAGDTTDTQYF
TRBV20-1,11,CSAATGYGYTF
TRBV20-1,13,CSARAEPNYGYTF
TRBV7-2,15,CASSGRGTGGDEQFF
TRBV18,14,CASSPLHDQETQYF
TRBV3-1,13,CASSQRGSDTQYF
TRBV20-1,15,CSARDMRFGFGEAFF
TRBV29-1,12,CSVEPSGYTQYF
TRBV29-1,13,CSVVAGGHNEQFF
TRBV29-1,14,CSAVPGQGNTEAFF
TRBV29-1,11,CSVSPGDEQYF
TRBV2,12,CASSSNHYEQFF
TRBV20-1,15,CSAAGTSGNTDTQYF
TRBV29-1,11,CSVASDTEAFF
TRBV27,11,CASGDRDIQYF
TRBV6-5,13,CAASSQGYSPLHF
TRBV5-1,16,CASSLTSREGNTEAFF
TRBV5-4,15,CASTRGGSGGDEQYF
TRBV2,14,CASTDPRAKNIQYF
TRBV3-1,14,CASSQTWAEETQYF
TRBV7-8,15,CASSLRGAGKNIQYF
TRBV7-8,15,CASSPLAGERGTQYF
TRBV3-1,16,CASSQNTGAGVNEQFF
TRBV6-1,14,CASSEPGHLTTQYF
TRBV4-1,20,CASSQARIRDRPLGNEKLFF
TRBV6-6,11,CATAEGRGYTF
TRBV15,16,CATSRDRGMNTGELFF
TRBV29-1,14,CSVEWVGSPTEAFF
TRBV6-4,12,CASSDSFGIQYF
TRBV29-1,16,CSVTKDIVERRTEAFF
TRBV3-1,12,CASSDSSYGYTF
TRBV6-2/TRBV6-3,14,CASDGGGMKNIQYF
TRBV20-1,13,CSASRQFSEPQHF
TRBV29-1,11,CSVWLGNTIYF
TRBV7-9,17,CASSLGPPAGSSYEQYF
TRBV29-1,15,CSVAATPGVNYGYTF
TRBV19,13,CASKHQSYNEQFF
TRBV12-5,13,CASGLVSNQPQHF
TRBV6-5,13,CASSIQGADTQYF
TRBV29-1,13,CSVERDRQETQYF
TRBV5-1,15,CASSSIAGAHNEQFF
TRBV7-3,14,CASSLGTGPYEQYF
TRBV29-1,13,CSVVSRGLYEQYF
TRBV5-6,15,CASSHRGTGANVLTF
TRBV6-1,16,CASKRALDRGRETQYF
TRBV12-3/TRBV12-4,14,CASSSTGSNSPLHF
TRBV20-1,15,CSARPVTGNTGELFF